Listed here are 21 T cell receptor beta chains from one sample, sequenced in a study of blood T cell repertoires in COVID-19. The table came from immunoSEQ multiplex PCR; TCRdb's copy has only in-frame clones and leaves some out. The sample records approximately 240,000 clones, under 85% being singletons. The sequencing sample was made of peripheral blood. Every receptor here comes from a woman aged 35 to 49 with active or convalescent COVID-19.

V is TRBV9 and J is TRBJ1-1, with TRBD1 matching over 7 bases. There are 15 residues in the CDR3. Per the germline V gene, CDR1 is SGDLS and CDR2 is YYNGEE. Trimming removed 4 bases from V and 0 bases from J; junction bases left unmatched: 6. This CDR3 reads CASSPRQGMNTEAFF. The DNA for the CDR3 is TGTGCCAGCAGCCCAAGACAGGGTATGAACACTGAAGCTTTCTTT.

V gene TRBV29-1 combines with J gene TRBJ1-6, with TRBD1 identical over 8 bases. CDR1 is SQVTM and CDR2 is ANQGSEA in the germline V gene. V shed 6 bases, J shed 5 bases, and the junction held 12 bases outside the gene matches. The CDR3 length is 16 residues. CDR3 sequence reads: CSVQTNRGLDNSPLHF. The CDR3 bases are TGCAGCGTCCAAACCAACAGGGGGTTGGATAATTCACCCCTCCACTTT.

The chain links TRBV27 to TRBJ2-2; 8 bases agree with TRBD1. CDR1 and CDR2 from the germline V gene are MNHEY and SMNVEV (reference sequence). J lost 9 bases, V lost 6 bases, and 15 bases had no gene match. The CDR3 is made up of 16 amino acids. Here the CDR3 DNA reads TGTGCCAGCAGCCAGGACAGGGTTCGGGGCAACCGGGAGCTGTTTTTT. Protein: CASSQDRVRGNRELFF.

V is TRBV11-2 and J is TRBJ1-2; 10 bases map to TRBD1. CDR1 SGHAT and CDR2 FQNNGV come from the germline V gene. CDR3 length: 16 residues. Germline trimming cut 1 base from V and 2 bases from J; bases unmatched to any gene: 4. The CDR3 region is CASSLGRGQGNYGYTF. The CDR3 DNA follows: TGTGCCAGCAGCTTAGGTCGGGGACAGGGGAACTATGGCTACACCTTC.

The chain is built from TRBV6-1 and TRBJ1-1; D not resolved. Germline assignment: CDR1 MNHNS and CDR2 SASEGT. V was cut by 1 base and J by 10 bases, with 13 bases left in between. This CDR3 has 13 amino acids. The CDR3 loop reads CASSEVEGRGAFF. CDR3 nucleotides: TGTGCCAGCAGTGAAGTGGAGGGCCGAGGAGCTTTCTTT.

This clone occurred a few times. Other DNA sequences within the sample encode an identical CDR3. The chain has TRBV18 and TRBJ1-2; D unclear. Trimming shortened V by 2 bases and J by 8 bases, and 12 bases separated the two germline ends. The CDR3 extends over 13 amino acids. Per the germline V gene, CDR1 is KGHSH and CDR2 is LQKENI. The CDR3 sequence is CASSPGGEGGYTF. CDR3 nucleotides: TGTGCCAGCTCACCAGGCGGGGAGGGCGGCTACACCTTC.

The chain carries TRBV27 and TRBJ1-2; possible D gene TRBD1, 6 bases. CDR3 length equals 14 residues. The germline gives CDR1 MNHEY, CDR2 SMNVEV (reference sequence). V lost 9 bases and J 0 bases, leaving 14 bases between the germline ends. The chain's CDR3 is CASRTAATNYGYTF. The DNA for the CDR3 is TGTGCCAGTAGGACAGCAGCTACTAACTATGGCTACACCTTC.

This clone has only one observation. The chain's CDR3 is CAWTTDRSNQPQHF. The CDR3 nucleotides are TGTGCCTGGACGACAGATAGGAGCAATCAGCCCCAGCATTTT. The genes are TRBV30 and TRBJ1-5, with D possibly matching TRBD1 (5 bases). CDR3 length: 14 amino acids. Trimming shortened V by 4 bases and J by 1 base, and 11 bases separated the two germline ends. Germline V gene sequence: CDR1 GTSNPN, CDR2 SVGIG (reference sequence).

The chain employs TRBV7-9 and TRBJ2-3; D is perhaps TRBD1 (6 bases). The length of the CDR3 is 15 residues. Between the trimmed V and J ends, which lost 5 bases and 2 bases, there was a span of 14 bases. The germline CDR1 and CDR2 sequences are SEHNR and FQNEAQ (reference sequence). The DNA of the CDR3 is TGTGCCAGCAGCACAGGGTTTTTGTCCACAGATACGCAGTATTTT. It yields the protein CASSTGFLSTDTQYF.

This chain uses TRBV5-1 with TRBJ2-3; tentatively, D is TRBD2 (7 bases). Per germline, CDR1 SGHRS and CDR2 YFSETQ. This CDR3 is 15 amino acids long. The V end was cut by 7 bases, the J end by 2 bases, with 17 bases between. This CDR3 reads CASQDTGGYTDTQYF. In nucleotides, the CDR3 is TGCGCCAGCCAAGATACGGGGGGCTACACAGATACGCAGTATTTT.

The chain joins TRBV15 to TRBJ1-5, with D unresolved. CDR1 is LNHNV, CDR2 YYDKDF, per germline (reference sequence). The CDR3 is 12 residues long. V was cut by 5 bases and J by 3 bases, with 5 bases left in between. The CDR3 spells CATSLYNQPQHF. The DNA for the CDR3 is TGTGCCACCAGCCTTTACAATCAGCCCCAGCATTTT. Complete variable domain (other parts from reference TRBV15 and TRBJ1-5): DAMVIQNPRYQVTQFGKPVTLSCSQTLNHNVMYWYQQKSSQAPKLLFHYYDKDFNNEADTPDNFQSRRPNTSFCFLDIRSPGLGDTAMYLCATSLYNQPQHFGDGTRLSIL.

The chain carries TRBV27 and TRBJ1-1, with 9 bases lining up with TRBD1. The CDR3 contains 19 residues. Germline V lookup: CDR1 MNHEY, CDR2 SMNVEV (reference sequence). Losses at the gene ends were 6 bases for V and 4 bases for J; bases not matched to a gene: 21. Here the CDR3 reads CASRHDDLTGTGYGTEAFF. The DNA for the CDR3 is TGTGCCAGCAGACATGACGACCTTACCGGGACAGGGTACGGCACTGAAGCTTTCTTT.

With regard to this clone: Other nucleotide sequences from this sample produce the same CDR3. This chain connects TRBV7-3 to TRBJ1-1; D is perhaps TRBD1 (5 bases). The CDR3 extends over 14 amino acids. The V gene's germline CDR1 is SGHTA and CDR2 FQGTGA. V lost 5 bases and J 1 base, leaving 11 bases between the germline ends. CDR3 amino acids: CASSLSGGNTEAFF. DNA for the CDR3: TGTGCCAGCAGCCTCTCGGGGGGGAACACTGAAGCTTTCTTT.

This clone was counted between two and nine times. The V gene is TRBV6-5, the J gene TRBJ1-6; no firm D call. The CDR3 is 15 amino acids. Trimming shortened V by 8 bases and J by 0 bases, and 11 bases separated the two germline ends. CDR1 is MNHEY and CDR2 is SVGAGI in the germline V gene. CDR3 in DNA: TGTGCCAGCCAGACTTTTAGCTCCTATAATTCACCCCTCCACTTT. Translating it yields CASQTFSSYNSPLHF.

The rearrangement links TRBV18 to TRBJ1-1, with 11 positions matching TRBD1. In germline, CDR1 is KGHSH, CDR2 LQKENI. V lost 2 bases, J lost 5 bases, and 7 bases stayed unmatched. The CDR3 totals 16 residues. The CDR3 DNA follows: TGTGCCAGCTCACCAACCGGCGGGACAGGGGGTACTGAAGCTTTCTTT. Its translation: CASSPTGGTGGTEAFF.

The chain joins TRBV19 to TRBJ1-1, with D unresolved. This CDR3 region has 13 residues. V lost 3 bases to trimming and J lost 11 bases, with 16 bases between them. CDR1 and CDR2 from the germline V gene are LNHDA and SQIVND (reference sequence). CDR3 protein: CASSIGLSPGAFF. CDR3 nucleotides: TGTGCCAGTAGTATTGGGTTGTCGCCGGGGGCTTTCTTT. Supplemented by reference TRBV19 and TRBJ1-1, the full variable domain reads DGGITQSPKYLFRKEGQNVTLSCEQNLNHDAMYWYRQDPGQGLRLIYYSQIVNDFQKGDIAEGYSVSREKKESFPLTVTSAQKNPTAFYLCASSIGLSPGAFFGQGTRLTVV.

The V and J genes are TRBV5-6 and TRBJ1-4; D remains ambiguous. The ends were cut back, 0 bases at V and 6 bases at J, with 12 bases in the middle. This CDR3 contains 15 residues. Germline V lookup: CDR1 SGHDT, CDR2 YYEEEE. CDR3 bases: TGTGCCAGCAGCTTGGTGTCAGGCCAATATGAAAAACTGTTTTTT. Protein product: CASSLVSGQYEKLFF.

The chain employs TRBV7-9 and TRBJ1-2; 8 bases are shared with TRBD1. The CDR3 has 13 residues. J was trimmed by 6 bases and V by 7 bases; bases with no gene match: 7. The V gene's germline CDR1 is SEHNR and CDR2 FQNEAQ (reference sequence). The CDR3 nucleotides read TGTGCCAGCACCCTACAGGGGGACGATGGCTACACCTTC. The encoded protein is CASTLQGDDGYTF.

CDR3 sequence: CASSLLVDTQYF. The CDR3, as DNA: TGTGCCAGCAGTTTACTAGTAGATACGCAGTATTTT. The chain is built from TRBV12-3 or TRBV12-4 and TRBJ2-3, with D hard to call. Deletions cut 2 bases from V and 5 bases from J, with 5 bases between. CDR3 length: 12 residues.

CDR3 bases: TGTGCCACCAGCAGAGATGGGACTAGCGGGGGGAACACCGGGGAGCTGTTTTTT. This encodes CATSRDGTSGGNTGELFF. V and J are TRBV15 and TRBJ2-2; TRBD2 matches at 14 bases. V trimming: 0 bases; J trimming: 1 base; junction bases outside the gene matches: 1. The CDR3 runs to 18 residues. Germline CDR1 is LNHNV and CDR2 is YYDKDF (reference sequence). Drawing the rest from reference TRBV15 and TRBJ2-2, the complete variable domain is DAMVIQNPRYQVTQFGKPVTLSCSQTLNHNVMYWYQQKSSQAPKLLFHYYDKDFNNEADTPDNFQSRRPNTSFCFLDIRSPGLGDTAMYLCATSRDGTSGGNTGELFFGEGSRLTVL.

V gene TRBV2 combines with J gene TRBJ1-3, with D uncertain. CDR1 is SNHLY, CDR2 FYNNEI, per germline. CDR3 size: 16 residues. V lost 2 bases, J lost 2 bases, and 13 bases lay in between. CDR3 sequence reads: CASSEFAFPPGNTIYF. CDR3 nucleotides: TGTGCCAGCAGTGAATTCGCGTTCCCCCCTGGAAACACCATATATTTT.